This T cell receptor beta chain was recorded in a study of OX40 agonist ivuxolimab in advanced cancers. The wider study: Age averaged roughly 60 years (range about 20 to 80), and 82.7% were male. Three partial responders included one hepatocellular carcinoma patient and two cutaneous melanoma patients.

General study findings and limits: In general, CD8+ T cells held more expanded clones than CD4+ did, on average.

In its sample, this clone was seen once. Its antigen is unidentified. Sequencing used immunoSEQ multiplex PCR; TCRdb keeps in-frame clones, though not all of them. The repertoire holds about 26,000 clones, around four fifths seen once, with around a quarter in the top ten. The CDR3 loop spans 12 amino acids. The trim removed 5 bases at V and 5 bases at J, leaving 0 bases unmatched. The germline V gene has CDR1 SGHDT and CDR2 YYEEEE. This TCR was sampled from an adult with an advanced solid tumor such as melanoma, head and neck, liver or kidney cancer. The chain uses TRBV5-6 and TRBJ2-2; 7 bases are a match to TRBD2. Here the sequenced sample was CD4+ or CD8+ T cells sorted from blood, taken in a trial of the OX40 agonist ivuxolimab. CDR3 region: CASRAGTGELFF. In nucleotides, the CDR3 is TGTGCCAGCAGAGCGGGGACCGGGGAGCTGTTTTTT. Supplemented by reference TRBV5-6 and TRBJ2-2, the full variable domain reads DAGVTQSPTHLIKTRGQQVTLRCSPKSGHDTVSWYQQALGQGPQFIFQYYEEEERQRGNFPDRFSGHQFPNYSSELNVNALLLGDSALYLCASRAGTGELFFGEGSRLTVL.